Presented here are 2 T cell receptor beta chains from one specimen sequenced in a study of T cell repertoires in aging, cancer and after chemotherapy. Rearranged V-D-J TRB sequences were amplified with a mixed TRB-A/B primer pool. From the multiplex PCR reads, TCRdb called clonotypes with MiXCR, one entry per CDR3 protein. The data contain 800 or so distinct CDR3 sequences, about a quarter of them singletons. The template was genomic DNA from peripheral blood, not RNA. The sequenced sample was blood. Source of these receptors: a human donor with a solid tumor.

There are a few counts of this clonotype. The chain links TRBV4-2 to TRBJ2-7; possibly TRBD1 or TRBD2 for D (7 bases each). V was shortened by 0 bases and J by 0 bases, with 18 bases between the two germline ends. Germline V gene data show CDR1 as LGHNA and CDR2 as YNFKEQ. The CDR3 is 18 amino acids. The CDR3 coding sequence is TGTGCCAGCAGCCAAGATCAGGGGGGGCAGGCCAGCTCCTACGAGCAGTACTTC. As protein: CASSQDQGGQASSYEQYF.

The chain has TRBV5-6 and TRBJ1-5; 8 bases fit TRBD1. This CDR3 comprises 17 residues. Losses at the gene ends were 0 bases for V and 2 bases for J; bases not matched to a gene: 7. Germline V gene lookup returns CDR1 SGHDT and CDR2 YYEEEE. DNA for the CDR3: TGTGCCAGCAGCTTGGGGGCAGGGGGCGAGGGCAATCAGCCCCAGCATTTT. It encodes CASSLGAGGEGNQPQHF.